A selection of T cell receptor beta chains follows, all from one sample in a study of T-cell reconstitution after alpha-beta-depleted transplantation in children. TCRdb re-derived calls from the PCR reads in MiXCR, one entry per CDR3 protein. This repertoire shows about 600,000 distinct CDR3 sequences, roughly 10% found once; its top ten account for roughly 4%. The specimen was PBMCs from the stem cell graft donor, collected from the stem cell graft. These receptors were collected from a human donor who donated a stem cell graft to a child with acute myeloid leukemia. The CDR3 runs from the conserved cysteine through the conserved F or W. The D gene is left open where the match is weak.

D gene | V gene | CDR3 protein
NA | TRBV5-1 | CASSLTRRTDTQYF
TRBD2 | TRBV12-3/TRBV12-4 | CASSPRTSGRAGELFF
NA | TRBV7-7 | CASSVRGSGTGELFF
TRBD1 | TRBV11-2 | CASSIGQGIYEQYF
NA | TRBV5-4 | CASSLGLLAQSDNNEQFF
TRBD2 | TRBV24-1 | CGASDSWAGREGHAKRNEQFF
TRBD2 | TRBV30 | CAWTSRTSGGETQYF
NA | TRBV11-3 | CASSKTLYDEQYF
TRBD1 | TRBV7-6 | CASSPGTASGNTIYF
NA | TRBV3-1 | CASSQDIRIDQPQHF
TRBD1 | TRBV6-1 | CASSRTGIVQPQHF
TRBD2 | TRBV29-1 | CSVGLAGYEQYF
TRBD1 | TRBV28 | CASSEGATGELFF
NA | TRBV15 | CATSRAGSGNTIYF
TRBD2 | TRBV20-1 | CSALGLAGGKGNNEQFF
TRBD2 | TRBV20-1 | CSARDPTSGAEQFF
NA | TRBV29-1 | CSVEKGLTILYQETQYF
NA | TRBV11-2 | CASSLSLGKTEAFF
NA | TRBV2 | CASSEEGGIGYGYTF
NA | TRBV6-2/TRBV6-3 | CASRRTANPYGYTF
NA | TRBV27 | CASTSQETQYF
TRBD2 | TRBV20-1 | CCARDQGLAGWGDEQFF
NA | TRBV20-1 | CSARLVGYNEQFF
TRBD2 | TRBV9 | CASSAYSGSSTDTQYF
TRBD1 | TRBV5-1 | CASSSRDRSTDTQYF
NA | TRBV6-2/TRBV6-3 | CASTNAGSYEQYF
NA | TRBV2 | CASSVLWGLETQYF
NA | TRBV20-1 | CSARDPGATWGDYEQYF
NA | TRBV7-3 | CASSLNGQRIYGYTF
NA | TRBV9 | CASSVELLPNEQFF